Shown below are 26 T cell receptor beta chains from a single sample sequenced in a study of T cells in Graves' hyperthyroidism and ophthalmopathy. RNA transcripts provided the source from which TCR beta CDR3 regions were amplified. Carried out on the TCR CDR3, a first-round RT-PCR used the HTBI primer set. TCRdb passed the multiplex PCR reads through MiXCR, listing each CDR3 protein once. The sample yields more than 550,000 distinct CDR3 sequences, roughly a sixth seen once. Sequenced: blood. All receptors come from a woman in her fifties or sixties with Graves' hyperthyroidism that later progressed to Graves' ophthalmopathy.

This clonotype was detected ten times or more. V usage is TRBV7-2 and J usage is TRBJ2-3; 9 bases are shared with TRBD1. Germline V gene sequence: CDR1 SGHTA, CDR2 FQGNSA. This CDR3 is 16 amino acids long. The V and J ends lost 3 bases and 4 bases, in that order; junction bases with no gene match: 8. For the CDR3, the DNA is TGTGCCAGCAGCTTTTCTCGGGGACAGGGATCAGATACGCAGTATTTT. It yields the protein CASSFSRGQGSDTQYF.

This clonotype was observed many times. The chain employs TRBV3-1 and TRBJ1-2; no definite D call. The germline gives CDR1 LGHDT, CDR2 YNNKEL (reference sequence). Trimming stripped 0 bases from V and 4 bases from J, with 21 bases between. The CDR3 loop spans 18 amino acids. CDR3: CASSQDRPGTLPAYGYTF. DNA of the CDR3: TGTGCCAGCAGCCAAGATAGGCCAGGAACACTTCCAGCCTATGGCTACACCTTC.

This clonotype appeared a few times. The V and J genes are TRBV11-1 and TRBJ2-2, with TRBD1 matching 9 bases. The germline V gene has CDR1 SGHAT and CDR2 FQDESV (reference sequence). The CDR3 sequence is 14 residues long. Germline trimming cut 5 bases from V and 5 bases from J; bases unmatched to any gene: 3. The CDR3 region has the DNA TGTGCCAGCAGCCGGGACAGGGAAACCGGGGAGCTGTTTTTT. Its translation: CASSRDRETGELFF.

The rearrangement links TRBV30 to TRBJ2-3; no clear D. V shed 3 bases and J shed 5 bases, with 12 bases lying between them. The CDR3 runs 13 residues. Germline CDR1 reads GTSNPN; CDR2 reads SVGIG (reference sequence). The CDR3 DNA reads TGTGCCTGGAGGGGTGGGGTGGGAGATACGCAGTATTTT. This codes for CAWRGGVGDTQYF.

The rearrangement joins TRBV5-8 to TRBJ2-3; 9 nucleotides agree with TRBD1. Trimming at V came to 0 bases and at J to 5 bases, leaving 4 bases not matched to a gene. The CDR3 consists of 15 residues. Germline CDR1 reads SGHTS; CDR2 reads YDEGEE. DNA of the CDR3: TGTGCCAGCAGCTTGGTAGGGACAGGGCAAGATACGCAGTATTTT. This translates into CASSLVGTGQDTQYF.

Comment on this clonotype: As the CDR3 is not closed by the conserved phenylalanine or tryptophan, this likely results from a read error. This rearrangement joins TRBV7-9 to TRBJ1-2; D remains ambiguous. Germline CDR1 is SEHNR and CDR2 is FQNEAQ (reference sequence). Trimming removed 5 bases from V and 3 bases from J, with 16 bases in between. The length of the CDR3 is 15 residues. The CDR3 DNA reads as TGTGCCAGCAGCCTGAGCCCATCCCTTGACTATGGCTACACCCTC. Residues: CASSLSPSLDYGYTL.

The table lists this clonotype with a few counts. The genes are TRBV24-1 and TRBJ2-2, with D maybe TRBD1 (5 bases). The CDR3 length is 20 residues. The V gene lost 0 bases and the J gene lost 0 bases, with 19 bases spanning the gap. Germline CDR1 reads KGHDR; CDR2 reads SFDVKD. The CDR3 sequence is CATSDLQFRGAAANTGELFF. CDR3 sequence (DNA): TGTGCCACCAGTGATTTGCAATTTAGGGGCGCGGCCGCGAACACCGGGGAGCTGTTTTTT.

The chain uses TRBV6-1 and TRBJ1-1; 9 bases agree with TRBD1. The CDR3 is 14 residues long. After removal of 5 bases from V and 7 bases from J, the junction contained 8 bases not matched to a gene. Germline loops: CDR1 MNHNS, CDR2 SASEGT. CDR3 sequence (DNA): TGTGCCAGCAGTCGCGACAGGGGGATAGTTGAAGCTTTCTTT. It yields the protein CASSRDRGIVEAFF.

This clonotype showed up many times. This sequence joins TRBV3-1 and TRBJ2-1, with 9 bases that match TRBD1. The CDR3 runs to 15 residues. Germline loops: CDR1 LGHDT, CDR2 YNNKEL (reference sequence). With 4 bases clipped from V and 6 bases from J, the junction kept 7 bases outside the gene matches. CDR3 in amino acids: CASSPGTGRVNEQFF. CDR3 DNA: TGTGCCAGCAGCCCCGGGACAGGGAGAGTCAATGAGCAGTTCTTC.

Many counts were recorded for this clonotype. The gene calls are TRBV29-1 and TRBJ1-1, with 10 bases aligning to TRBD1. The CDR3 is 14 residues long. Germline V gene sequence: CDR1 SQVTM, CDR2 ANQGSEA. V trimming: 3 bases; J trimming: 4 bases; junction bases outside the gene matches: 5. The CDR3 loop is CSVDGTGDTTEAFF. For the CDR3, the DNA is TGCAGCGTTGACGGGACAGGGGACACCACTGAAGCTTTCTTT. Variable domain in full (rest from reference TRBV29-1 and TRBJ1-1): SAVISQKPSRDICQRGTSLTIQCQVDSQVTMMFWYRQQPGQSLTLIATANQGSEATYESGFVIDKFPISRPNLTFSTLTVSNMSPEDSSIYLCSVDGTGDTTEAFFGQGTRLTVV.

On this clonotype itself: This may come from a read error, since a much larger clone is one base off. The chain uses TRBV27 and TRBJ1-5; possibly TRBD1 for D (5 bases). The CDR3 covers 16 residues. Germline loops: CDR1 MNHEY, CDR2 SMNVEV (reference sequence). Trimming took off 0 bases at V and 7 bases at J, with 16 bases between the two ends. The CDR3 sequence is CASSLSSSGQLQPQHF. In DNA form, the CDR3 reads TGTGCCAGCAGTTTATCATCTTCAGGGCAGTTGCAGCCCCAGCATTTT.

The chain joins TRBV4-1 to TRBJ2-1, with 11 bases identical to TRBD2. The CDR3 covers 16 residues. Germline CDR1 and CDR2: MGHRA and YSYEKL. J lost 11 bases, V lost 4 bases, and 13 bases had no gene match. CDR3 sequence (DNA): TGCGCCAGCAGCCCCAAAGGGGGGCTAGCGGGGGGCAAGCAGTTCTTC. Translating it yields CASSPKGGLAGGKQFF.

The chain has TRBV7-9 and TRBJ1-3; maybe TRBD1 (5 bases). The ends were cut back, 2 bases at V and 4 bases at J, with 12 bases in the middle. The CDR3 totals 15 residues. Germline V gene sequence: CDR1 SEHNR, CDR2 FQNEAQ (reference sequence). The CDR3 loop reads CASSLRGVGGNTIYF. In nucleotides, the CDR3 is TGTGCCAGCAGCTTAAGGGGAGTAGGAGGAAACACCATATATTTT.

The chain joins TRBV5-8 to TRBJ1-5, with unresolved D. Germline V gene data show CDR1 as SGHTS and CDR2 as YDEGEE. The CDR3 covers 15 residues. Trimming pared 4 bases from V and 6 bases from J, leaving 17 bases between. CDR3 in DNA: TGTGCCAGCAGCCGATTACGGGGTTGGGGTCAGCCCCAGCATTTT. It specifies CASSRLRGWGQPQHF.

The chain uses TRBV9 and TRBJ1-5; D call uncertain. The germline CDR1 and CDR2 sequences are SGDLS and YYNGEE. The V end was cut by 4 bases, the J end by 0 bases, with 8 bases between. There are 14 residues in the CDR3. DNA for the CDR3: TGTGCCAGCAGCCCCTCCCCTAGCAATCAGCCCCAGCATTTT. Its protein is CASSPSPSNQPQHF.

This clonotype has just a few counts. The chain couples TRBV7-2 to TRBJ1-1, with D unclear. Between the trimmed V and J ends, which lost 2 bases and 3 bases, there was a span of 7 bases. Germline V CDR1 and CDR2: SGHTA, FQGNSA. This CDR3 has 13 amino acids. The CDR3 loop is CASSLRLDTEAFF. The CDR3 bases are TGTGCCAGCAGCTTACGGTTGGACACTGAAGCTTTCTTT.

This clonotype has at least ten counts. CDR3 amino acids: CASSSDRSEAFF. CDR3 DNA sequence: TGCGCCAGCAGCTCTGACAGGAGTGAAGCTTTCTTT. This sequence joins TRBV5-1 and TRBJ1-1; TRBD1 is a possible D gene (6 bases). The V and J ends lost 3 bases and 7 bases respectively, with 10 bases between them. Per germline, CDR1 SGHRS and CDR2 YFSETQ. The CDR3 consists of 12 residues. Full variable domain (remainder filled in from reference TRBV5-1 and TRBJ1-1): KAGVTQTPRYLIKTRGQQVTLSCSPISGHRSVSWYQQTPGQGLQFLFEYFSETQRNKGNFPGRFSGRQFSNSRSEMNVSTLELGDSALYLCASSSDRSEAFFGQGTRLTVV.

At least ten counts were recorded for this clonotype. The rearrangement joins TRBV2 to TRBJ1-4, with D perhaps matching TRBD1 (5 bases). Trimming cost V 8 bases and J 2 bases, with 9 bases left between them. The CDR3 runs 13 residues. Germline V CDR1 and CDR2: SNHLY, FYNNEI. CDR3 loop: CASLRGTNEKLFF. The CDR3, as DNA: TGTGCCAGCCTGCGGGGGACTAATGAAAAACTGTTTTTT.

This clonotype appeared many times. The CDR3 loop reads CAWSVAGEADTQYF. The CDR3 DNA reads as TGTGCCTGGAGTGTAGCGGGGGAGGCAGATACGCAGTATTTT. The chain is built from TRBV30 and TRBJ2-3; 8 bases are shared with TRBD2. The CDR3 length is 14 residues. Germline CDR1 reads GTSNPN; CDR2 reads SVGIG (reference sequence). The ends lost 0 bases at V and 4 bases at J; junction bases unmatched: 3.

V and J are TRBV2 and TRBJ1-1; possible D gene TRBD1, 5 bases. Germline V lookup: CDR1 SNHLY, CDR2 FYNNEI. V gave up 4 bases and J gave up 3 bases, with 12 bases separating them. This CDR3 is 14 amino acids long. For the CDR3, the DNA is TGTGCCAGCAGTGGCGGGACGCTCGACACTGAAGCTTTCTTT. It is translated as CASSGGTLDTEAFF.

In this sample, this clonotype turned up a few times. The chain employs TRBV27 and TRBJ2-1, with 9 bases fitting TRBD1. Germline V gene lookup returns CDR1 MNHEY and CDR2 SMNVEV (reference sequence). With 3 bases clipped from V and 9 bases from J, the junction kept 15 bases outside the gene matches. There are 17 residues in the CDR3. The CDR3: CASSFVSFGQGFGEQFF. For the CDR3, the DNA is TGTGCCAGCAGTTTTGTTTCTTTTGGACAGGGGTTCGGTGAGCAGTTCTTC.

This clonotype has a count of ten or more. The junction departs from germline at one end; a sequencing error may be responsible. This chain links TRBV5-1 with TRBJ2-3; possible D gene TRBD2, 6 bases. Germline V gene data show CDR1 as SGHRS and CDR2 as YFSETQ. CDR3 length: 14 residues. The CDR3, as DNA: TGTGCCAGCAGCTTGGGACTGAGCACAGATACGCAGTATTTT. Translated, it gives CASSLGLSTDTQYF.

The chain is built from TRBV12-3 or TRBV12-4 and TRBJ2-5, with D hard to call. V lost 0 bases to trimming and J lost 2 bases, with 16 bases between them. The CDR3 is made up of 17 amino acids. CDR3 sequence: CASSLATSRLGQETQYF. In nucleotides, the CDR3 is TGTGCCAGCAGTTTAGCTACAAGCAGGCTAGGACAAGAGACCCAGTACTTC.

This clonotype was counted ten times or more. The genes are TRBV27 and TRBJ2-1, with 7 nucleotides matching TRBD1. Germline V gene sequence: CDR1 MNHEY, CDR2 SMNVEV (reference sequence). CDR3 size: 12 residues. Trimming at V came to 4 bases and at J to 8 bases, leaving 2 bases not matched to a gene. The DNA for the CDR3 is TGTGCCAGCAGTTACAGGGGTGATGAGCAGTTCTTC. Translating it yields CASSYRGDEQFF.

This clonotype was counted many times. The chain couples TRBV5-1 to TRBJ2-6; TRBD1 agrees at 9 bases. CDR1 is SGHRS and CDR2 is YFSETQ in the germline V gene. V gave up 4 bases and J gave up 4 bases; unmatched junction bases: 3. The CDR3 loop spans 15 amino acids. CDR3 DNA sequence: TGCGCCAGCAGCCCACAGGGGGCCGGGGCCAACGTCCTGACTTTC. Residues: CASSPQGAGANVLTF.

This clonotype was recorded many times. The genes are TRBV3-1 and TRBJ2-5, with 7 bases identical to TRBD2. V trimming: 4 bases; J trimming: 4 bases; junction bases outside the gene matches: 6. This CDR3 contains 14 residues. CDR1 is LGHDT and CDR2 is YNNKEL in the germline V gene (reference sequence). CDR3 bases: TGTGCCAGCAGCCCAAGTAGCGGGTCAGAGACCCAGTACTTC. It specifies CASSPSSGSETQYF.